These 28 T cell receptor beta chains share one sample of origin, sequenced in a study of cytomegalovirus exposure and HLA in healthy donors. 13 Jbeta primers and 60 Vbeta primers were used for the PCR. Only in-frame clones appear in the TCRdb table, and some are missing; sequencing was by immunoSEQ multiplex PCR. The sample records about 170,000 clones, around 77% being singletons. Sequencing was carried out using PBMCs. The receptors here all came from a female donor in good health and CMV-seronegative.

V gene TRBV28 combines with J gene TRBJ1-1; TRBD1 agrees at 8 bases. The CDR3 spans 14 residues. After removal of 6 bases from V and 1 base from J, the junction contained 4 bases not matched to a gene. From germline, CDR1 is MDHEN and CDR2 SYDVKM. The CDR3 region is CASRQGVKNTEAFF. For the CDR3, the DNA is TGTGCCAGCAGACAGGGGGTTAAGAACACTGAAGCTTTCTTT.

V is TRBV7-8 and J is TRBJ2-3; TRBD2 aligns across 15 bases. This CDR3 region has 16 residues. Germline lookup yields CDR1 SGHVS and CDR2 FQNEAQ. V shed 6 bases and J 3 bases; nucleotides not matched to a gene: 4. The CDR3 DNA reads TGTGCCAGCAGGGGGGGGACTAGCGGGAGGACAGATACGCAGTATTTT. Protein: CASRGGTSGRTDTQYF.

This clone was seen a single time. The J gene is TRBJ1-3, the V gene TRBV5-8; a weak D match, TRBD1 (5 bases). Germline loops: CDR1 SGHTS, CDR2 YDEGEE. Deletions cut 3 bases from V and 2 bases from J, with 15 bases between. There are 16 residues in the CDR3. CDR3 nucleotide sequence: TGTGCCAGCAGCTACACCGGGGGGACCACTGGAAACACCATATATTTT. This encodes CASSYTGGTTGNTIYF.

This chain uses TRBV5-6 with TRBJ1-2; no definite D call. The CDR3 contains 12 residues. CDR1 is SGHDT and CDR2 is YYEEEE in the germline V gene. V shed 2 bases and J shed 13 bases, with 15 bases lying between them. The CDR3 loop is CASSFGPPGSTF. The CDR3 region has the DNA TGTGCCAGCAGCTTTGGGCCCCCGGGGTCCACCTTC.

The count of this clone is one. The chain uses TRBV29-1 and TRBJ2-7, with D possibly TRBD1 on 6 matching bases. Germline CDR1 and CDR2: SQVTM and ANQGSEA. With 0 bases removed from V and 5 bases from J, the gap between germline ends came to 17 bases. This CDR3 comprises 15 residues. CDR3 in amino acids: CSVEDRGRGFDEQYF. In DNA form, the CDR3 reads TGCAGCGTTGAAGATCGTGGCAGGGGATTCGACGAGCAGTACTTC.

The rearrangement joins TRBV19 to TRBJ2-2; 9 bases fit TRBD2. The trim removed 8 bases at V and 6 bases at J, leaving 16 bases unmatched. The V gene's germline CDR1 is LNHDA and CDR2 SQIVND (reference sequence). The CDR3 consists of 17 residues. The chain's CDR3 is CASSYSYIAGVSGELFF. CDR3 DNA: TGTGCCAGTTCCTACTCGTATATAGCGGGAGTATCCGGGGAGCTGTTTTTT.

The chain recombines TRBV10-1 with TRBJ1-1; TRBD1 is a possible D gene (5 bases). The V end was cut by 3 bases, the J end by 11 bases, with 13 bases between. Germline CDR1 WNHNN, CDR2 SYGVQD (reference sequence). The CDR3 spans 12 residues. The CDR3 loop reads CASSETGGYAFF. The DNA for the CDR3 is TGCGCCAGCAGTGAAACCGGGGGTTATGCTTTCTTT.

This chain connects TRBV5-1 to TRBJ2-7; 12 bases line up with TRBD1. CDR1 is SGHRS and CDR2 is YFSETQ in the germline V gene. The CDR3 has 15 amino acids. The V segment lost 1 base and the J segment 6 bases; nucleotides outside the gene matches: 5. CDR3 DNA: TGCGCCAGCAGCTTGACCGGGACAGGGGGCAGCGAGCAGTACTTC. Amino acids: CASSLTGTGGSEQYF.

The V and J genes are TRBV12-5 and TRBJ2-1; 7 bases fit TRBD1. The germline V gene has CDR1 LGHNT and CDR2 FRNRAP. CDR3 length equals 16 residues. Losses at the gene ends were 6 bases for V and 2 bases for J; bases not matched to a gene: 10. CDR3 bases: TGTGCTAGTGGCATATACCGGGACAGAGCCTACAATGAGCAGTTCTTC. The encoded protein is CASGIYRDRAYNEQFF.

Concerning this clone: In the same sample, other DNA sequences code for this CDR3. The chain couples TRBV9 to TRBJ2-3, with 7 bases that match TRBD2. The CDR3 spans 15 residues. Germline CDR1 SGDLS, CDR2 YYNGEE. V trimming: 0 bases; J trimming: 1 base; junction bases outside the gene matches: 2. CDR3: CASSVGAGGTDTQYF. For the CDR3, the DNA is TGTGCCAGCAGCGTAGGGGCGGGGGGCACAGATACGCAGTATTTT.

This clone was picked up a small number of times. The V call is TRBV28, the J call TRBJ2-7, with 12 bases fitting TRBD2. V dropped 10 bases and J dropped 0; count of bases not matched to a gene: 4. This CDR3 spans 14 amino acids. The germline gives CDR1 MDHEN, CDR2 SYDVKM. The CDR3 region has the DNA TGTGCCACAGGACTAGCGGGGTACTCCTACGAGCAGTACTTC. Its protein product is CATGLAGYSYEQYF.

This sequence joins TRBV11-2 and TRBJ1-6; D gene ambiguous. This CDR3 comprises 17 residues. Trimming shortened V by 5 bases and J by 8 bases, and 22 bases separated the two germline ends. In germline, CDR1 is SGHAT, CDR2 FQNNGV. The CDR3 DNA is TGTGCCAGCAGCCTCCGTCCTGTATCGACACTGGATTCACCCCTCCACTTT. This gives the protein CASSLRPVSTLDSPLHF.

The gene calls are TRBV7-3 and TRBJ1-1; D call uncertain. V dropped 0 bases and J dropped 11 bases, with 13 bases sitting between them. The CDR3 totals 13 residues. Germline lookup yields CDR1 SGHTA and CDR2 FQGTGA. CDR3 amino acids: CASSLTPGSAAFF. CDR3 DNA: TGTGCCAGCAGCTTAACCCCCGGCAGCGCTGCTTTCTTT.

The rearrangement joins TRBV9 to TRBJ2-5, with 7 positions matching TRBD2. This CDR3 region has 15 residues. The junction had 4 bases not matched to a gene; V was cut back by 0 bases and J by 2 bases. Germline loops: CDR1 SGDLS, CDR2 YYNGEE. CDR3 nucleotides: TGTGCCAGCAGCGTAGCTGGGGGACTACAAGAGACCCAGTACTTC. Its translation is CASSVAGGLQETQYF.

The rearrangement joins TRBV19 to TRBJ1-1; 7 bases map to TRBD1. V was pared by 7 bases and J by 1 base, with 9 bases of the junction left unmatched. The CDR3 loop spans 15 amino acids. Germline loops: CDR1 LNHDA, CDR2 SQIVND (reference sequence). The CDR3 DNA sequence: TGTGCCAGTACCGATCGACAGGGTCGGAACACTGAAGCTTTCTTT. It translates to CASTDRQGRNTEAFF.

The V and J genes are TRBV6-5 and TRBJ2-5; D may be TRBD1 (5 bases). CDR1 and CDR2 (germline): MNHEY, SVGAGI. The ends were cut back, 0 bases at V and 5 bases at J, with 16 bases in the middle. The CDR3 has 16 amino acids. This chain's CDR3 is CASSYSILSGSETQYF. The CDR3 coding sequence is TGTGCCAGCAGTTACTCGATCCTATCAGGGTCCGAGACCCAGTACTTC.

The chain combines TRBV9 with TRBJ2-1; 7 nucleotides align to TRBD1. The V gene's germline CDR1 is SGDLS and CDR2 YYNGEE. V was clipped by 4 bases and J by 9 bases; unmatched bases: 10. The CDR3 is 14 amino acids. CDR3 protein: CASSPRQGGGEQFF. CDR3 DNA: TGTGCCAGCAGCCCCCGACAGGGTGGTGGTGAGCAGTTCTTC.

The chain couples TRBV30 to TRBJ2-7; 7 bases map to TRBD1. This CDR3 has 13 amino acids. V lost 2 bases, J lost 6 bases, and 7 bases stayed unmatched. The germline gives CDR1 GTSNPN, CDR2 SVGIG (reference sequence). DNA of the CDR3: TGTGCCTGGAGTAAGGACAGGTCACGCGAGCAGTACTTC. This sequence encodes CAWSKDRSREQYF. Based on the CDR3 plus reference TRBV30 and TRBJ2-7, the full variable domain is SQTIHQWPATLVQPVGSPLSLECTVEGTSNPNLYWYRQAAGRGLQLLFYSVGIGQISSEVPQNLSASRPQDRQFILSSKKLLLSDSGFYLCAWSKDRSREQYFGPGTRLTVT.

CDR3 sequence: CASSQVDRGPGELFF. The CDR3 coding sequence is TGCGCCAGCAGCCAAGTCGATAGGGGGCCCGGGGAGCTGTTTTTT. The chain has TRBV4-3 and TRBJ2-2, with TRBD1 matching over 7 bases. The junction had 5 bases not matched to a gene; V was cut back by 1 base and J by 6 bases. Germline assignment: CDR1 LGHNA and CDR2 YSLEER. The CDR3 sequence is 15 residues long.

This clone was recorded once. The chain joins TRBV20-1 to TRBJ2-1; unclear D gene. V was clipped by 7 bases and J by 6 bases, with 4 bases between them. The CDR3 sequence is 9 residues long. The germline V gene has CDR1 DFQATT and CDR2 SNEGSKA (reference sequence). The DNA for the CDR3 is TGCAGTGTCATCAATGAGCAGTTCTTC. Protein: CSVINEQFF.

In regard to this clone: This sample also contains other DNA sequences that code for the same CDR3. The chain uses TRBV5-5 and TRBJ1-5, with D perhaps TRBD1 (5 bases). Germline values: CDR1 SGHKS, CDR2 YYEKEE (reference sequence). The CDR3 contains 13 residues. The ends were cut back, 2 bases at V and 5 bases at J, with 8 bases in the middle. CDR3 DNA: TGTGCCAGCAGCTTTCGGGGGGATCAGCCCCAGCATTTT. The encoded protein is CASSFRGDQPQHF.

The chain employs TRBV10-3 and TRBJ2-4; D unclear. Trimming stripped 3 bases from V and 8 bases from J, with 11 bases between. Germline loops: CDR1 ENHRY, CDR2 SYGVKD. This CDR3 is 13 amino acids long. The chain's CDR3 is CAISDRQGDIQYF. As DNA, the CDR3 is TGTGCCATCAGTGACAGGCAAGGTGACATTCAGTACTTC.

This clone has more than one count but fewer than ten. The CDR3 coding sequence is TGTGCCAGCACCCCTGACAGGGGCGGTGAGCAGTACTTC. Encoded protein: CASTPDRGGEQYF. The J gene is TRBJ2-7, the V gene TRBV7-3, with 8 nucleotides matching TRBD1. Germline V lookup: CDR1 SGHTA, CDR2 FQGTGA. The CDR3 is made up of 13 amino acids. With V trimmed by 7 bases and J by 7 bases, 9 bases remained unmatched.

The chain recombines TRBV2 with TRBJ1-6; 9 bases match TRBD1. CDR1 and CDR2 (germline): SNHLY, FYNNEI. The CDR3 is 14 residues long. V was clipped by 4 bases and J by 9 bases; unmatched bases: 4. CDR3 in DNA: TGTGCCAGCAGTGCCTACAGGGGGCTTTCACCCCTCCACTTT. This gives the protein CASSAYRGLSPLHF.

The rearrangement joins TRBV14 to TRBJ2-7; D perhaps matches TRBD2 (6 bases). This CDR3 contains 11 residues. Germline V lookup: CDR1 SGHDN, CDR2 FVKESK. The V end lost 4 bases, the J end lost 9 bases, and 10 bases lay between the germline ends. The CDR3 sequence is CASSLGTPQYF. As DNA, the CDR3 is TGTGCCAGCAGCCTCGGGACTCCGCAGTACTTC.

The chain joins TRBV4-3 to TRBJ2-4; 9 bases align to TRBD2. The CDR3 extends over 17 amino acids. In germline, CDR1 is LGHNA, CDR2 YSLEER. V dropped 0 bases and J dropped 5; count of bases not matched to a gene: 8. The CDR3 region is CASSQDTGAGGQNIQYF. For the CDR3, the DNA is TGCGCCAGCAGCCAAGATACGGGAGCGGGGGGACAAAACATTCAGTACTTC.

This clone was seen only a few times. This chain joins TRBV2 and TRBJ1-2, with D tentatively TRBD1 (5 bases). Germline V gene sequence: CDR1 SNHLY, CDR2 FYNNEI. Trimming took 2 bases from V and 1 from J, leaving 14 bases between them. The CDR3 totals 16 residues. The CDR3 spells CASSEIRTQHNYGYTF. The CDR3 DNA is TGTGCCAGCAGTGAAATACGGACACAGCATAACTATGGCTACACCTTC.

This rearrangement joins TRBV28 to TRBJ2-7; TRBD1 is a possible D gene (6 bases). CDR3 length: 16 residues. Germline CDR1 MDHEN, CDR2 SYDVKM. V lost 4 bases to trimming and J lost 0 bases, with 16 bases between them. Written as DNA, the CDR3 is TGTGCCAGCAGTTCCTATGGACAGCAAGCCTCCTACGAGCAGTACTTC. Translating it yields CASSSYGQQASYEQYF. Full variable domain (missing parts from reference TRBV28 and TRBJ2-7): DVKVTQSSRYLVKRTGEKVFLECVQDMDHENMFWYRQDPGLGLRLIYFSYDVKMKEKGDIPEGYSVSREKKERFSLILESASTNQTSMYLCASSSYGQQASYEQYFGPGTRLTVT.